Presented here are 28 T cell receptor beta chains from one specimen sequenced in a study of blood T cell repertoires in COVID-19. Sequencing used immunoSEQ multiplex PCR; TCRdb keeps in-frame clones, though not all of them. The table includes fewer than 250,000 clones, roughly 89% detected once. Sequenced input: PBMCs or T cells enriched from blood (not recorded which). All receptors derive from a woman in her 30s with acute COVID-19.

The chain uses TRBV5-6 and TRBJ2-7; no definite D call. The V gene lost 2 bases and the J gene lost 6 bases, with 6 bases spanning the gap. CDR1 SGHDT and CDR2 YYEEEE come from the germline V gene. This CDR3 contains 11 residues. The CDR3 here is CASSFTREQYF. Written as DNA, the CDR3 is TGTGCCAGCAGCTTCACTCGCGAGCAGTACTTC. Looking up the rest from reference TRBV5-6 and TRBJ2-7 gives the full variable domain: DAGVTQSPTHLIKTRGQQVTLRCSPKSGHDTVSWYQQALGQGPQFIFQYYEEEERQRGNFPDRFSGHQFPNYSSELNVNALLLGDSALYLCASSFTREQYFGPGTRLTVT.

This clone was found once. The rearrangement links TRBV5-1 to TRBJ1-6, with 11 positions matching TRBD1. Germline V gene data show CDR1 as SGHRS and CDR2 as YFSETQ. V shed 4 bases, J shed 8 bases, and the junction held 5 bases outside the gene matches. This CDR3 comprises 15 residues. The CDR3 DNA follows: TGCGCCAGCAGCATAGGGACAGGGGGAGATTCACCCCTCCACTTT. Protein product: CASSIGTGGDSPLHF.

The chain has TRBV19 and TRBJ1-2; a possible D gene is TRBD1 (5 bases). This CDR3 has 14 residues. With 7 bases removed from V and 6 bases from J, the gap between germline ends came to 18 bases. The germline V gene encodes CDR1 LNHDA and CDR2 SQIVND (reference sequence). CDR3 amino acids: CASTPGIGANGYTF. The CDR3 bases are TGTGCCAGTACTCCAGGGATAGGGGCTAATGGCTACACCTTC. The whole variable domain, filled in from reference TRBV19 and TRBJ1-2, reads DGGITQSPKYLFRKEGQNVTLSCEQNLNHDAMYWYRQDPGQGLRLIYYSQIVNDFQKGDIAEGYSVSREKKESFPLTVTSAQKNPTAFYLCASTPGIGANGYTFGSGTRLTVV.

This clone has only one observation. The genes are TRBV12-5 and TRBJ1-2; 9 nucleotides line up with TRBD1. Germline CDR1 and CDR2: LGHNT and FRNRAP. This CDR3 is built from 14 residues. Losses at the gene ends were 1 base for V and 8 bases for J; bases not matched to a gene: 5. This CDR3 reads CASGLGQGVEGYTF. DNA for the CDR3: TGTGCTAGTGGTTTGGGACAGGGGGTAGAGGGCTACACCTTC.

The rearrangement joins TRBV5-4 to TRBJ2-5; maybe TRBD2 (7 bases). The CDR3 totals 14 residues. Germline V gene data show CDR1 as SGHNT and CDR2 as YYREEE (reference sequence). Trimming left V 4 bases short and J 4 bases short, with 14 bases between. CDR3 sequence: CASSPQGGAETQYF. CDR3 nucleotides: TGTGCCAGCAGCCCTCAAGGGGGGGCAGAGACCCAGTACTTC.

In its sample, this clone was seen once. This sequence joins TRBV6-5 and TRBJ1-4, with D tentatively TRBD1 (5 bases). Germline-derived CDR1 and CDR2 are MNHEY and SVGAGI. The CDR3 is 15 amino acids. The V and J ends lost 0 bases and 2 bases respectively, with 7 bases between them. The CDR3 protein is CASSYSRGTNEKLFF. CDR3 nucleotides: TGTGCCAGCAGTTACTCTCGGGGGACTAATGAAAAACTGTTTTTT.

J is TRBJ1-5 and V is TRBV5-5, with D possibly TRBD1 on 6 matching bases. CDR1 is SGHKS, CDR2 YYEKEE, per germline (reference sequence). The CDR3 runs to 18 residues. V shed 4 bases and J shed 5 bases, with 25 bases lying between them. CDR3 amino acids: CASSLSATYRVAYQPQHF. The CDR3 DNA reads TGTGCCAGCAGCCTTTCAGCAACTTACAGGGTGGCTTATCAGCCCCAGCATTTT.

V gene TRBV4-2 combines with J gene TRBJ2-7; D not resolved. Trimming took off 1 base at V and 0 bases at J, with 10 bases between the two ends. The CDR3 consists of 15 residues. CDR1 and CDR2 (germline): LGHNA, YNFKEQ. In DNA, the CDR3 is TGTGCCAGCAGCCAAGGTGGCGGTAGCTCCTACGAGCAGTACTTC. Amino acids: CASSQGGGSSYEQYF.

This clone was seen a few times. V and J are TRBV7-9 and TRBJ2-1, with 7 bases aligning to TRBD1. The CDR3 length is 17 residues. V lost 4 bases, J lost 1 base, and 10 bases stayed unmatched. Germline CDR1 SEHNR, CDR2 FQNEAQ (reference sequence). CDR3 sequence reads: CASSSTFQGVSYNEQFF. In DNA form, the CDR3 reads TGTGCCAGCAGCTCCACTTTCCAGGGGGTGTCCTACAATGAGCAGTTCTTC.

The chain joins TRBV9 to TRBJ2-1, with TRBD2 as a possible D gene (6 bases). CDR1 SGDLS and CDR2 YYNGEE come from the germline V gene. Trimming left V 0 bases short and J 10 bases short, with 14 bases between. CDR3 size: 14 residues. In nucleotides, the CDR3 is TGTGCCAGCAGCGTAGGCGGAGGGGCTGGCGAGCAGTTCTTC. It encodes CASSVGGGAGEQFF.

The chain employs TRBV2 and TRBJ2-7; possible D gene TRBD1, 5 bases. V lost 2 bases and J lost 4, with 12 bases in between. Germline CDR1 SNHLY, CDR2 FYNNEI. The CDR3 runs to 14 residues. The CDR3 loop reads CASSETDRRYEQYF. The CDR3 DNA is TGTGCCAGCAGTGAAACCGACAGACGATACGAGCAGTACTTC.

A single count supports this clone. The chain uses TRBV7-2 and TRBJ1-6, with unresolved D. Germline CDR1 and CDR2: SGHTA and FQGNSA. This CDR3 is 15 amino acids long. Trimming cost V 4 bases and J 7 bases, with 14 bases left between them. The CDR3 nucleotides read TGTGCCAGCAGCTCGAGGAATCAGCCAAATTCACCCCTCCACTTT. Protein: CASSSRNQPNSPLHF.

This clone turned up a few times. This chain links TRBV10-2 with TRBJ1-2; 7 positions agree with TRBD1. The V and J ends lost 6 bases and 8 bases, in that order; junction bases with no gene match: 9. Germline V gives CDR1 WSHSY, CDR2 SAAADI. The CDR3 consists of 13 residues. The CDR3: CASRIGQEEGYTF. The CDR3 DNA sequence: TGCGCCAGCAGAATAGGACAGGAGGAAGGCTACACCTTC.

The CDR3 reads CASSLLWRGGAEQFF. CDR3 in DNA: TGTGCCAGCAGCTTACTGTGGCGGGGGGGCGCTGAGCAGTTCTTC. This rearrangement joins TRBV7-9 to TRBJ2-1; 9 bases line up with TRBD2. Germline CDR1 is SEHNR and CDR2 is FQNEAQ (reference sequence). The J segment lost 9 bases and the V segment lost 2 bases, leaving 8 bases of the junction unmatched. CDR3 length: 15 residues.

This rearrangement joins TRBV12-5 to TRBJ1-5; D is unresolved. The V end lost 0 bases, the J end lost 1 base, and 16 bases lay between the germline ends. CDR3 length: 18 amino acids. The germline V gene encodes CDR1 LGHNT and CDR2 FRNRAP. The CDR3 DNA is TGTGCTAGTGGTTTGGTAGGTTCAACCGGGTCGAGCAATCAGCCCCAGCATTTT. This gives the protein CASGLVGSTGSSNQPQHF.

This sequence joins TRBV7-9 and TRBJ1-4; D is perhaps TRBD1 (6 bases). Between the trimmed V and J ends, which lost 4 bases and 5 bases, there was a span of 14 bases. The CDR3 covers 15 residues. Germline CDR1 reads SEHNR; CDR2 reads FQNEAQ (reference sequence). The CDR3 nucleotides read TGTGCCAGCAGCTCAAACAGGGAGCCCAATGAAAAACTGTTTTTT. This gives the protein CASSSNREPNEKLFF. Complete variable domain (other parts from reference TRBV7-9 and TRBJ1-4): DTGVSQNPRHKITKRGQNVTFRCDPISEHNRLYWYRQTLGQGPEFLTYFQNEAQLEKSRLLSDRFSAERPKGSFSTLEIQRTEQGDSAMYLCASSSNREPNEKLFFGSGTQLSVL.

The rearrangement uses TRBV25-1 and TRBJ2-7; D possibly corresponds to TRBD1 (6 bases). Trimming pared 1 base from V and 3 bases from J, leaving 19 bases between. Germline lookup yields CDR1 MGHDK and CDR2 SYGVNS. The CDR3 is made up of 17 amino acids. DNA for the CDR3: TGTGCCAGCAGTGAATTCTTTCCGGGACAAGGCTTCTACGAGCAGTACTTC. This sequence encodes CASSEFFPGQGFYEQYF.

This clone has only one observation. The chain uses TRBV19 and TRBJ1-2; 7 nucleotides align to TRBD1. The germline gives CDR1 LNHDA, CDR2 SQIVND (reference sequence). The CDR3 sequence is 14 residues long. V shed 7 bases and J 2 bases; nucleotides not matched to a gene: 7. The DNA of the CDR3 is TGTGCCAGTATCCCAGGGGGGAGAAACTATGGCTACACCTTC. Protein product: CASIPGGRNYGYTF.

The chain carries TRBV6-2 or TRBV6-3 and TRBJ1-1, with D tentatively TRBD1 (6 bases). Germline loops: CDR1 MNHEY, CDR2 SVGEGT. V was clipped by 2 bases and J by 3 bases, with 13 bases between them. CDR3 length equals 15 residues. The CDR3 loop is CASSYMVRGDTEAFF. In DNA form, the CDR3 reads TGTGCCAGCAGTTACATGGTCAGGGGAGACACTGAAGCTTTCTTT.

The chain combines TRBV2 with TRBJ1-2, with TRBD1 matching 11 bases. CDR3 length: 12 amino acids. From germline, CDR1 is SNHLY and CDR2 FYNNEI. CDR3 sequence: CAWDRGMDGYTF. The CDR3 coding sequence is TGTGCGTGGGACAGGGGGATGGATGGCTACACCTTC.

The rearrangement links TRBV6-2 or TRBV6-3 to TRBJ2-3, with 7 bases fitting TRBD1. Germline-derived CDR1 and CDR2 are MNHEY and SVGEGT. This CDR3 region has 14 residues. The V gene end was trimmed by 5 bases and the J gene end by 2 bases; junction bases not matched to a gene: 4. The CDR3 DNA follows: TGTGCCAGCAGTCGGACAGGAAACACAGATACGCAGTATTTT. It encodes CASSRTGNTDTQYF.

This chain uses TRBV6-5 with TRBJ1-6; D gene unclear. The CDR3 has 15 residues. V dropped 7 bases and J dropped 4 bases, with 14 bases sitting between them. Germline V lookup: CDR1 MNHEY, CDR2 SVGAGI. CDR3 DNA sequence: TGTGCCAGCACCTCCCGCGCACCGTATAATTCACCCCTCCACTTT. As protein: CASTSRAPYNSPLHF.

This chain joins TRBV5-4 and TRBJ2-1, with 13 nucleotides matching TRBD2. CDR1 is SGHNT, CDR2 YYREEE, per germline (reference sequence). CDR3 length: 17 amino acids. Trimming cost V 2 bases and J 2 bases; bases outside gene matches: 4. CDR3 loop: CASSFWTSGGAYNEQFF. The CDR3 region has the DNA TGTGCCAGCAGCTTCTGGACTAGCGGGGGAGCCTACAATGAGCAGTTCTTC.

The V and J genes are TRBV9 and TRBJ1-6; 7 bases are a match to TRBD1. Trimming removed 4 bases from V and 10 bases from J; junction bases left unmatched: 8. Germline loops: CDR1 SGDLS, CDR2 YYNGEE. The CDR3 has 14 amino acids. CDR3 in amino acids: CASSNRDSGSPLHF. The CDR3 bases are TGTGCCAGCAGCAACCGGGACAGCGGGTCACCCCTCCACTTT.

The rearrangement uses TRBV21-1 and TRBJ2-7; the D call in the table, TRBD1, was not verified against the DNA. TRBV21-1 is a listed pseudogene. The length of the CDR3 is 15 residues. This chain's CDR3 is CASRDCRQGAYEQYF. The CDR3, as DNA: TGTGCCAGCAGGGATTGTAGGCAGGGGGCCTACGAGCAGTACTTC.

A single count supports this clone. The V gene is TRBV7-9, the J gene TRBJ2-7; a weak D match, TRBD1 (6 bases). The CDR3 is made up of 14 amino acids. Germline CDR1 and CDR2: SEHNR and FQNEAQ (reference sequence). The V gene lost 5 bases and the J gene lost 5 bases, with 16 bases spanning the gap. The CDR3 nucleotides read TGTGCCAGCAGCCCAAGTGGGGGCCGGGACGAGCAGTACTTC. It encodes CASSPSGGRDEQYF.

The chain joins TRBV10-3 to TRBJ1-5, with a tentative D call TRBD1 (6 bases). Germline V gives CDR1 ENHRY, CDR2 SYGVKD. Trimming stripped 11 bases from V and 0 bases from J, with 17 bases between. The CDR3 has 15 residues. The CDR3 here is CAPSAGGCSNQPQHF. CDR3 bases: TGTGCCCCCAGTGCTGGGGGCTGTAGCAATCAGCCCCAGCATTTT.

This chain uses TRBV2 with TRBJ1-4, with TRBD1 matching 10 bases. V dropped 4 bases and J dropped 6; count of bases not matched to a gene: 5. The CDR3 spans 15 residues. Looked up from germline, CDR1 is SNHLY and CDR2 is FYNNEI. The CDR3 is CASSATGQGYEKLFF. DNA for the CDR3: TGTGCCAGCAGTGCAACGGGACAGGGGTATGAAAAACTGTTTTTT.